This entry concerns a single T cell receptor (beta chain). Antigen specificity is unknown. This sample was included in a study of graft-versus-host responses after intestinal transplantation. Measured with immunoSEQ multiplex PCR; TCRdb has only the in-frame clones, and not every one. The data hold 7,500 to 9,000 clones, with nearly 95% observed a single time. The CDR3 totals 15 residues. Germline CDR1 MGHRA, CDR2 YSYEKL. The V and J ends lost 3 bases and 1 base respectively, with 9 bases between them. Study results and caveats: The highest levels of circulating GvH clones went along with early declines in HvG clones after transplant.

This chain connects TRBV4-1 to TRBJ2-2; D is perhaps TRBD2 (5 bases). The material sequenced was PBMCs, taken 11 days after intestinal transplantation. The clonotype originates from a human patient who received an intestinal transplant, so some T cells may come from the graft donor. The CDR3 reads CASSQVGRNTGELFF. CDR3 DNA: TGCGCCAGCAGCCAGGTGGGGAGGAACACCGGGGAGCTGTTTTTT.